One T cell receptor beta chain is described in this entry. This entry is derived from a study of blood T cell repertoires in COVID-19. Turning to the study itself: Sources were T cells, B-cell-depleted T cells, or PBMCs; the material itself was cDNA or gDNA.

Germline lookup yields CDR1 SGHVS and CDR2 FQNEAQ. The CDR3 totals 18 residues. After removal of 4 bases from V and 0 bases from J, the junction contained 14 bases not matched to a gene. The assay was immunoSEQ multiplex PCR, and TCRdb's table has in-frame clones only and misses some. The sample holds approximately 50,000 clones, 60% to 85% seen once. Sample: peripheral blood. The source of this sequence is a man over 45 with active or convalescent COVID-19. V is TRBV7-8 and J is TRBJ2-7, with TRBD2 matching 8 bases. The CDR3 region has the DNA TGTGCCAGCAGCTCTACAGTAGCGGGGACCGTCCGCTCCTACGAGCAGTACTTC. It translates to CASSSTVAGTVRSYEQYF.